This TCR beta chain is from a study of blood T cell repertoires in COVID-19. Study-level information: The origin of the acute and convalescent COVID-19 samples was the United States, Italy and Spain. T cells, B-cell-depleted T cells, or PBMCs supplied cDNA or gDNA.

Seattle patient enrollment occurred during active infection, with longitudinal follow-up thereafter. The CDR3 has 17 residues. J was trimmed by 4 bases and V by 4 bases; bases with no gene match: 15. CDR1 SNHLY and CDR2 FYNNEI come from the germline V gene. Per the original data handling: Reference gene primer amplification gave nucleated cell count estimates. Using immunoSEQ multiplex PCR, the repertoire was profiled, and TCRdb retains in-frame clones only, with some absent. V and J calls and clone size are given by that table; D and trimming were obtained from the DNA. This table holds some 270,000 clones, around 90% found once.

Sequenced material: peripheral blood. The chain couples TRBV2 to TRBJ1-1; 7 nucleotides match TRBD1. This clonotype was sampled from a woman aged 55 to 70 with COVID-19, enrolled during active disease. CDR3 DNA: TGTGCCAGCAGTGGCAAGGGGGCTCGTCTAGTGTCCACTGAAGCTTTCTTT. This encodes CASSGKGARLVSTEAFF.